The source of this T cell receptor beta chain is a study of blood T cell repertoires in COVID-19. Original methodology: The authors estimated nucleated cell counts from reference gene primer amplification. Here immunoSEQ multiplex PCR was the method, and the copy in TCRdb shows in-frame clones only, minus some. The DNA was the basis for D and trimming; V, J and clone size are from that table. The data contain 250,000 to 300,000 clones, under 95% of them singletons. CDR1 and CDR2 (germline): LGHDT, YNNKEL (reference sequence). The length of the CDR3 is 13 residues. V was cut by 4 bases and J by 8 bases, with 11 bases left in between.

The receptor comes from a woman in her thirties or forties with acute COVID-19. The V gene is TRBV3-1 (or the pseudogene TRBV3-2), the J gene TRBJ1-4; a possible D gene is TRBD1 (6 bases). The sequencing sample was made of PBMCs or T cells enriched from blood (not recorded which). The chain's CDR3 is CASSRRTEEKLFF. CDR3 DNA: TGTGCCAGCAGCCGACGGACAGAAGAAAAACTGTTTTTT.